The 10 T cell receptor beta chains presented below share a single source sample, sequenced in a study of CD8+ T cells in alopecia areata. RNA extraction and reverse transcription yielded cDNA as sequencing template. Only in-frame clones appear in the TCRdb table, and some are missing; sequencing was by immunoSEQ multiplex PCR. The sample yields 10,000 to 15,000 clones, approximately 60% seen once. Both peripheral blood and punch biopsies of lesional scalp skin were obtained from patients who had alopecia areata. The material sequenced was skin. The receptors originated from a human donor with alopecia areata.

In its sample, this clone was seen a few times. This chain links TRBV29-1 with TRBJ2-7; D is perhaps TRBD1 (6 bases). The V end was cut by 2 bases, the J end by 1 base, with 12 bases between. This CDR3 spans 14 amino acids. Germline-derived CDR1 and CDR2 are SQVTM and ANQGSEA. CDR3 protein: CSVEPGQRSYEQYF. The CDR3, as DNA: TGCAGCGTTGAACCCGGACAGAGGTCCTACGAGCAGTACTTC.

This clone was counted between two and nine times. CDR3 amino acids: CASSLYSGSFDNEQFF. DNA for the CDR3: TGTGCCAGCTCACTTTATAGCGGGAGTTTCGACAATGAGCAGTTCTTC. The V call is TRBV18, the J call TRBJ2-1; TRBD2 matches 9 bases. The germline V gene has CDR1 KGHSH and CDR2 LQKENI. The V segment lost 4 bases and the J segment 5 bases; nucleotides outside the gene matches: 9. The length of the CDR3 is 16 residues.

This chain links TRBV28 with TRBJ1-2, with D perhaps matching TRBD1 (6 bases). The germline V and J ends were trimmed by 7 bases and 6 bases, with 18 bases remaining between them. CDR3 length equals 14 residues. Germline V lookup: CDR1 MDHEN, CDR2 SYDVKM. CDR3 DNA sequence: TGTGCCAGCAACCACAGGGAGAAATGGAATGGCTACACCTTC. As protein: CASNHREKWNGYTF.

The CDR3 DNA is TGTGCCAGCAGCACTCCCGGGAACAGGGGATTTCAGGGCAATCAGCCCCAGCATTTT. Translation: CASSTPGNRGFQGNQPQHF. This chain uses TRBV28 with TRBJ1-5; TRBD1 matches at 7 bases. The CDR3 runs 19 residues. Germline lookup yields CDR1 MDHEN and CDR2 SYDVKM. Trimming took 6 bases from V and 2 from J; bases not matched to a gene: 19.

This clone was seen just once. V and J are TRBV27 and TRBJ2-1, with a possible D match to TRBD2 (6 bases). Trimming removed 4 bases at V and 7 bases at J, with 14 bases between. The CDR3 contains 14 residues. Germline values: CDR1 MNHEY, CDR2 SMNVEV (reference sequence). DNA of the CDR3: TGTGCCAGCAGTTGGGGGGAGACGGGTAATGAGCAGTTCTTC. Encoded protein: CASSWGETGNEQFF.

This clone has only one observation. The chain carries TRBV10-3 and TRBJ2-2; the D gene is possibly TRBD2 (6 bases). V was shortened by 6 bases and J by 4 bases, with 15 bases between the two germline ends. CDR1 and CDR2 (germline): ENHRY, SYGVKD. The CDR3 covers 15 residues. CDR3 nucleotides: TGTGCCATCAGCACAACTTCTAGCGTCACCGGGGAGCTGTTTTTT. Residues: CAISTTSSVTGELFF.

The chain carries TRBV7-8 and TRBJ2-7; the D gene is possibly TRBD2 (6 bases). Germline CDR1 reads SGHVS; CDR2 reads FQNEAQ. The CDR3 covers 15 residues. Trimming took off 5 bases at V and 4 bases at J, with 18 bases between the two ends. The CDR3 is CASSPRGGWGYEQYF. The CDR3 coding sequence is TGTGCCAGCAGCCCAAGGGGAGGATGGGGATACGAGCAGTACTTC.

The rearrangement joins TRBV6-1 to TRBJ2-5, with a weak D call TRBD1 (6 bases). The end of the DNA aligns better with TRBJ2-7, so the J call may be wrong. Germline lookup yields CDR1 MNHNS and CDR2 SASEGT. The CDR3 length is 14 residues. In DNA, the CDR3 is TGTGCCAGCAGTGAAGCGGACAGCTCCTACGAGCAGTACTTC. Protein sequence: CASSEADSSYEQYF.

In regard to this clone: Sequence at one end of the junction differs from germline and may be a read error. This sequence joins TRBV5-1 and TRBJ1-2; TRBD1 matches 7 bases. The germline V gene encodes CDR1 SGHRS and CDR2 YFSETQ. This CDR3 is 14 amino acids long. The CDR3: CASSSIRQGHGYTF. CDR3 in DNA: TGTGCCAGCAGCTCGATACGACAGGGCCATGGCTACACCTTC.

The chain has TRBV11-2 and TRBJ2-7; D might be TRBD2 (6 bases). Germline CDR1 SGHAT, CDR2 FQNNGV. The CDR3 runs 17 residues. V lost 4 bases and J lost 0, with 19 bases in between. CDR3 sequence (DNA): TGTGCCAGCAGCTCGAACTACTGGACTAACCTCTCCTACGAGCAGTACTTC. Protein: CASSSNYWTNLSYEQYF.